This T cell receptor (beta chain) was observed in a study of spatial heterogeneity in lung cancer. Study-wide findings and caveats: Detection of ubiquitous tumor TCRs in blood was higher at resection than follow-up.

Germline V gives CDR1 GTSNPN, CDR2 SVGIG (reference sequence). The length of the CDR3 is 15 residues. Trimming removed 2 bases from V and 0 bases from J, with 11 bases in between. MiXCR, run by TCRdb on the 5' RACE reads, gives a single entry per CDR3 protein. The sample comprises about 23,000 distinct CDR3 sequences, about 3.5% of which are singletons, and about 30% rests with the top ten. Time point of the sample: sample taken at primary tumor resection. Unsorted whole RNA samples from tumor, nontumor lung or frozen PBMC were sequenced. The donor population consisted of approximately 79 patients with untreated, early-stage non-small cell lung cancer. In this sample, this clonotype turned up many times. Its antigen is not known.

This receptor was taken from a female donor with early-stage non-small cell lung cancer. The sample was PBMCs, taken at surgery. The rearrangement uses TRBV30 and TRBJ2-4; D may be TRBD1 (5 bases). For the CDR3, the DNA is TGTGCCTGGAGTAAACAACAGGTAGCCAAAAACATTCAGTACTTC. Protein: CAWSKQQVAKNIQYF.